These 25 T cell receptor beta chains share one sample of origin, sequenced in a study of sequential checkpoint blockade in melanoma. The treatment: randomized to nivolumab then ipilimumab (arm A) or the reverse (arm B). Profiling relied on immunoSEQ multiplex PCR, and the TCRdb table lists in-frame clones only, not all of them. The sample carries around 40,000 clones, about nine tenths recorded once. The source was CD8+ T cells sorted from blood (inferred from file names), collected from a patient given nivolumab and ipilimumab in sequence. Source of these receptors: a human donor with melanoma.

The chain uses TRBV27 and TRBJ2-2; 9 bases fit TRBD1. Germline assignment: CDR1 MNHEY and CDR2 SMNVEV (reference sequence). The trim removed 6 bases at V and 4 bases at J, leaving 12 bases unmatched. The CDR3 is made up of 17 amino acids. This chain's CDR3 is CASRSGLQQGATGELFF. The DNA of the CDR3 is TGTGCCAGCAGATCAGGGTTACAACAGGGGGCCACCGGGGAGCTGTTTTTT.

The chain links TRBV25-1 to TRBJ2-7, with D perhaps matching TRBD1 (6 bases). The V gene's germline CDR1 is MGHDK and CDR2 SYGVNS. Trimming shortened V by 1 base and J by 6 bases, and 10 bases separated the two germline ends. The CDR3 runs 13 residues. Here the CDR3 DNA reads TGTGCCAGCAGTGAATCAGGGGCGGGCGAGCAGTACTTC. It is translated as CASSESGAGEQYF.

Written as DNA, the CDR3 is TGTGCCAGCAGTGAACATAATCTTGGCACTGAAGCTTTCTTT. Amino acids: CASSEHNLGTEAFF. This chain links TRBV6-5 with TRBJ1-1; D remains ambiguous. Trimming removed 5 bases at V and 4 bases at J, with 14 bases between. Germline CDR1 MNHEY, CDR2 SVGAGI. The CDR3 length is 14 residues.

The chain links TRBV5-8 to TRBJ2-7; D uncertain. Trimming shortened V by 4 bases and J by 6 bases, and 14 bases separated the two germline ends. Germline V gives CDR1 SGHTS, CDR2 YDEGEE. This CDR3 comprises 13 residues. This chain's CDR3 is CASSPHERSEQYV. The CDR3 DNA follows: TGTGCCAGCAGCCCGCACGAGAGGAGCGAGCAGTACGTC.

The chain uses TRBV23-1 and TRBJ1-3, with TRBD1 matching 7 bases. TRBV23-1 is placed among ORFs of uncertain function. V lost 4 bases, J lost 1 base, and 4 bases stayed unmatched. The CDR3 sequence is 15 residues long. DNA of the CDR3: TGCGCCAGCAGTCTATTGACAGGGTCTGGAAACACCATATATTTT. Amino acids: CASSLLTGSGNTIYF.

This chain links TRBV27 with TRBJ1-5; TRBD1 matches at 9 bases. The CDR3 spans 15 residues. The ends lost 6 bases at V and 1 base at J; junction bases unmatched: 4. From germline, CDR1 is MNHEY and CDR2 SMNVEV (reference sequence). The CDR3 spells CASRTGQGSNQPQHF. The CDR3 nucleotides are TGTGCCAGCAGGACGGGACAGGGAAGCAATCAGCCCCAGCATTTT.

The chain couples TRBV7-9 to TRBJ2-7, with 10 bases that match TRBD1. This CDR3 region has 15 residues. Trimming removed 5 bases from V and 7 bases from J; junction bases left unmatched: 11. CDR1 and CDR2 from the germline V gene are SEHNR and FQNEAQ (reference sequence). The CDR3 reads CASSATGTGVEEQYF. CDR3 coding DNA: TGTGCCAGCAGCGCCACCGGGACAGGGGTAGAGGAGCAGTACTTC.

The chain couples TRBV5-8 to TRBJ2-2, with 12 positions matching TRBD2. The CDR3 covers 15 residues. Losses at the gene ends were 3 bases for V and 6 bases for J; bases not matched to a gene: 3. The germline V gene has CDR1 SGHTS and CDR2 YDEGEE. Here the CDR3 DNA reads TGTGCCAGCAGCTCTAGCGGGAGGGTCCCCGGGGAGCTGTTTTTT. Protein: CASSSSGRVPGELFF.

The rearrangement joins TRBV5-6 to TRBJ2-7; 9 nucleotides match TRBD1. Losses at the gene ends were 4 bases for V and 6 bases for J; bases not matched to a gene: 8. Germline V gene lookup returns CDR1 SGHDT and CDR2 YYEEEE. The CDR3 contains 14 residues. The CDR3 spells CASSVSGTGSEQYV. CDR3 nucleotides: TGTGCCAGCAGCGTCTCCGGGACAGGGTCCGAGCAGTACGTC.

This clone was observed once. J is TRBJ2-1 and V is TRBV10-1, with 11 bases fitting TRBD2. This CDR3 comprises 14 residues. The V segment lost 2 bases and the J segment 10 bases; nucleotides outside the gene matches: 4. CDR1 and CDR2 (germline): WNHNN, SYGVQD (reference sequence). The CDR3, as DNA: TGCGCCAGCAGTGAGCCGGGGACTAGCGGAGAGCAGTTCTTC. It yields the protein CASSEPGTSGEQFF.

The CDR3 here is CASSDSSGETQYF. The DNA of the CDR3 is TGTGCCAGCAGCGATAGTTCGGGGGAGACCCAGTACTTC. The chain uses TRBV9 and TRBJ2-5; D perhaps matches TRBD2 (5 bases). CDR1 is SGDLS and CDR2 is YYNGEE in the germline V gene. This CDR3 region has 13 residues. V was shortened by 3 bases and J by 5 bases, with 11 bases between the two germline ends.

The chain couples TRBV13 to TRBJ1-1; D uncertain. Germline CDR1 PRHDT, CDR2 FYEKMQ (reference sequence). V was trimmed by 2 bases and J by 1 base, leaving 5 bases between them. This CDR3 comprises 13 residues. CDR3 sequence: CASSLTENTEAFF. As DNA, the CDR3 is TGTGCCAGCAGCTTAACAGAGAACACTGAAGCTTTCTTT.

CDR3 sequence reads: CASSSGLASTYEQYV. In nucleotides, the CDR3 is TGTGCCAGCAGTTCTGGACTAGCGTCGACCTACGAGCAGTACGTC. This chain links TRBV11-2 with TRBJ2-7, with 9 bases identical to TRBD2. The germline gives CDR1 SGHAT, CDR2 FQNNGV. The J segment lost 2 bases and the V segment lost 6 bases, leaving 8 bases of the junction unmatched. This CDR3 comprises 15 residues.

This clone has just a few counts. The CDR3 DNA sequence: TGTGCCAGTAGTATTACAGGGACCTATGGCTACACCTTC. Translation: CASSITGTYGYTF. V is TRBV19 and J is TRBJ1-2; possibly TRBD1 for D (6 bases). This CDR3 spans 13 amino acids. CDR1 and CDR2 (germline): LNHDA, SQIVND (reference sequence). Trimming took off 3 bases at V and 4 bases at J, with 9 bases between the two ends.

As DNA, the CDR3 is TGTGCCTGGAGCTGGACAGGGGGCTCCTACGAGCAGTACTTC. Translation: CAWSWTGGSYEQYF. The rearrangement links TRBV30 to TRBJ2-7; TRBD1 matches 10 bases. The CDR3 has 14 residues. V lost 3 bases, J lost 0 bases, and 2 bases stayed unmatched. The germline V gene encodes CDR1 GTSNPN and CDR2 SVGIG (reference sequence).

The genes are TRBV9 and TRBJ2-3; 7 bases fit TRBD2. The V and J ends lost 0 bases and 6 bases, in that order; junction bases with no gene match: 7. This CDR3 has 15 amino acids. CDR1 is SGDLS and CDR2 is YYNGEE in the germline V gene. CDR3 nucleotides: TGTGCCAGCAGCGTAGCGCGGGAGTATCGTGATACGCAGTATTTT. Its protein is CASSVAREYRDTQYF.

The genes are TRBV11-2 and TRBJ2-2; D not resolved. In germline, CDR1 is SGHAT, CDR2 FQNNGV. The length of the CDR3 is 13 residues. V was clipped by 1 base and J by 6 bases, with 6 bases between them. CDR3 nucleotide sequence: TGTGCCAGCAGCTTAGGTAGTCCCGGGGAGCTGTTTTTT. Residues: CASSLGSPGELFF.

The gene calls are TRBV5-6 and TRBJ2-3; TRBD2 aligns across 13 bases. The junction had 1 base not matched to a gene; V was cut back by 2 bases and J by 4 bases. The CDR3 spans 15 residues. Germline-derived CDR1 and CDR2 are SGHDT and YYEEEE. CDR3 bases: TGTGCCAGCAGCTTCGGACTAGCGGGAGCAGATACGCAGTATTTT. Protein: CASSFGLAGADTQYF.

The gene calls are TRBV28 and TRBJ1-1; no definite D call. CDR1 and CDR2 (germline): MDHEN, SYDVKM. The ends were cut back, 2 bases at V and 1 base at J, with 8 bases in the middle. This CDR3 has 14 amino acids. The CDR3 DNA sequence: TGTGCCAGCAGTTTAACCAGAACGAACACTGAAGCTTTCTTT. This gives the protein CASSLTRTNTEAFF.

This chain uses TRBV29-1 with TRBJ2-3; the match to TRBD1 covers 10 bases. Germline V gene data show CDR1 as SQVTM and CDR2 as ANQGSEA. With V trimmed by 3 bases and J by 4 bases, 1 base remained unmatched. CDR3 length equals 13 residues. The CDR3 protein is CSVEDRGADTQYF. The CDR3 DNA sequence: TGCAGCGTTGAGGACAGGGGGGCAGATACGCAGTATTTT.

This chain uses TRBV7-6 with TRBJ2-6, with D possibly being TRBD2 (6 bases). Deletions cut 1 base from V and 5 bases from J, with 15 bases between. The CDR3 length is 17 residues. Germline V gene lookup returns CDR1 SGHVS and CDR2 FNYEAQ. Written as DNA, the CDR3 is TGTGCCAGCAGCTTAGTGGCAGGGACTGGCTGGGCCAACGTCCTGACTTTC. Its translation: CASSLVAGTGWANVLTF.

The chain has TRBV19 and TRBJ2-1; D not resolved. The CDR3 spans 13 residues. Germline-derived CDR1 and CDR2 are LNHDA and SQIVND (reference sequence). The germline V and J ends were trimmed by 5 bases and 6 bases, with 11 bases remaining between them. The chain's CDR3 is CASSEDAVNEQFF. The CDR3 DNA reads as TGTGCCAGTAGTGAAGATGCGGTCAATGAGCAGTTCTTC.

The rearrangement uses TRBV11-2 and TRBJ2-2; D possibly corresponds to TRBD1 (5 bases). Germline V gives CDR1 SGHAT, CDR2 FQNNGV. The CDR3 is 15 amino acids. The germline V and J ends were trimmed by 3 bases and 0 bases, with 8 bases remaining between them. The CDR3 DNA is TGTGCCAGCAGCTTGGGGCTAGCGAACACCGGGGAGCTGTTTTTT. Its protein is CASSLGLANTGELFF.

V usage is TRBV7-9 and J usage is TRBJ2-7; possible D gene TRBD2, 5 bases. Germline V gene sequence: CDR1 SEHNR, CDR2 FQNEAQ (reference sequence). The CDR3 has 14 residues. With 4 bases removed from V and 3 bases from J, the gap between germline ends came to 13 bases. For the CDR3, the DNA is TGTGCCAGCAGCTCATCTAAAGAGGGCTACGAGCAGTACTTC. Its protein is CASSSSKEGYEQYF.

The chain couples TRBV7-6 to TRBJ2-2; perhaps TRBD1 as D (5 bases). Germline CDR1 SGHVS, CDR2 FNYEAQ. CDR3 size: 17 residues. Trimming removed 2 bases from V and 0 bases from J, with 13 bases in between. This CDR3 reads CASSLFGAASNTGELFF. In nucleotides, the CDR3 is TGTGCCAGCAGCTTATTTGGGGCAGCATCGAACACCGGGGAGCTGTTTTTT.